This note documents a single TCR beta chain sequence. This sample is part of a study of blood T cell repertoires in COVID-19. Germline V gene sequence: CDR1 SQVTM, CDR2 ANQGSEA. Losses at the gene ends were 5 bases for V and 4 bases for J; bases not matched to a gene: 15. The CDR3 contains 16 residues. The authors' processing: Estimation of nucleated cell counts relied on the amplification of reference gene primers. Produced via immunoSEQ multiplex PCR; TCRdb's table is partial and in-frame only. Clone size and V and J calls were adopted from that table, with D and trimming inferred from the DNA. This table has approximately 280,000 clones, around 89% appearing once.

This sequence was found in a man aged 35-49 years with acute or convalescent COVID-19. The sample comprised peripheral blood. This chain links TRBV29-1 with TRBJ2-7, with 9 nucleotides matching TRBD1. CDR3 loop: CSVSFYGTGFQYEQYF. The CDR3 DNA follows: TGCAGCGTTTCATTCTACGGGACAGGGTTCCAATACGAGCAGTACTTC.